The clone carrying this TCR beta chain was seen just once. The sample belongs to a study of blood T cells in healthy people across ages. Next came a second PCR, run for about 7 to 12 cycles, which used a sample-barcoded 5' primer along with a J-beta primer mix. Via MiXCR, TCRdb re-called the 5' RACE reads, giving one row per CDR3 protein. The table shows fewer than 900,000 distinct CDR3 sequences, with roughly 47% occurring only once. Germline CDR1 and CDR2: SGHDN and FVKESK. The CDR3 runs 19 residues. V dropped 0 bases and J dropped 5 bases, with 23 bases sitting between them. V is TRBV14 and J is TRBJ2-1; D possibly corresponds to TRBD2 (5 bases). This receptor was obtained from a woman aged 55-70 years in good health. Sequenced: blood. In DNA form, the CDR3 reads TGTGCCAGCAGCCAAGATATAAGTAGACGGAGTTGGAGGCACAATGAGCAGTTCTTC. Protein sequence: CASSQDISRRSWRHNEQFF.